The TCR beta chain under discussion was sequenced for a study of Graves' ophthalmopathy and Graves' hyperthyroidism. This clonotype was seen at least ten times. Antigen: not known. As the template, RNA transcripts were used to amplify TCR beta CDR3 regions. First-round RT-PCR used HTBI primers; second-round multiplex PCR followed. TCRdb reanalysed the multiplex PCR reads using MiXCR and keeps one entry per CDR3 protein. The sample has fewer than 650,000 distinct CDR3 sequences, 22% seen once. Study-level points and caveats: Blood shared most expanded thyroid clonotypes above 0.001 frequency. In separating ophthalmopathy from stable hyperthyroidism, a 13-signature model achieved roughly 89% sensitivity and about 80% specificity.

The source of this sequence is a woman aged 18-35 years with stable Graves' hyperthyroidism. Some clones in this sample may be carry-over from other donors' samples. The sequencing input was peripheral blood.

DNA of the CDR3: TGTGCCAGCAGCCGTTCGGGGGTCACCGGGGAGCTGTTTTTT. It encodes CASSRSGVTGELFF. The V call is TRBV12-3 or TRBV12-4, the J call TRBJ2-2; D is perhaps TRBD2 (6 bases). V lost 6 bases and J lost 4, with 12 bases in between. This CDR3 is built from 14 residues.